These 20 T cell receptor beta chains were sequenced from one sample in a study of blood T cells in healthy people across ages. Using a J-beta primer mix together with a sample-barcoded 5' primer, a second PCR was run for about 7 to 12 cycles. TCRdb called the 5' RACE reads again in MiXCR, with one record for every CDR3 protein. The table has over a million distinct CDR3 sequences, approximately 39% seen once; the top ten hold about 4.1%. Specimen: blood. The receptors originated from a young woman in good health.

In its sample, this clonotype was seen a few times. The rearrangement links TRBV3-1 to TRBJ1-2; 8 bases agree with TRBD1. The length of the CDR3 is 15 residues. V trimming: 2 bases; J trimming: 7 bases; junction bases outside the gene matches: 9. Germline CDR1 reads LGHDT; CDR2 reads YNNKEL (reference sequence). The CDR3 region is CASSQRHRGSTGYTF. As DNA, the CDR3 is TGTGCCAGCAGCCAACGGCACAGGGGGTCTACTGGCTACACCTTC.

This clonotype has a handful of counts. V is TRBV7-2 and J is TRBJ2-7, with D possibly matching TRBD1 (6 bases). There are 14 residues in the CDR3. V was trimmed by 4 bases and J by 0 bases, leaving 10 bases between them. Germline loops: CDR1 SGHTA, CDR2 FQGNSA. For the CDR3, the DNA is TGTGCCAGCAGCTCACGACAGGCCTCCTACGAGCAGTACTTC. This codes for CASSSRQASYEQYF.

The rearrangement links TRBV29-1 to TRBJ1-1, with D tentatively TRBD1 (6 bases). The germline V and J ends were trimmed by 6 bases and 1 base, with 12 bases remaining between them. CDR1 and CDR2 (germline): SQVTM, ANQGSEA. The CDR3 runs to 13 residues. The chain's CDR3 is CSVTEGGNTEAFF. CDR3 bases: TGCAGCGTGACGGAGGGGGGGAACACTGAAGCTTTCTTT.

The chain has TRBV20-1 and TRBJ1-1; D is undetermined. Germline CDR1 and CDR2: DFQATT and SNEGSKA (reference sequence). The CDR3 totals 13 residues. V lost 3 bases and J lost 3, with 11 bases in between. The DNA for the CDR3 is TGCAGTGCTAGGACCGGCGAGGACACTGAAGCTTTCTTT. Protein product: CSARTGEDTEAFF.

In its sample, this clonotype was seen many times. The gene calls are TRBV29-1 and TRBJ2-5, with D perhaps matching TRBD1 (5 bases). Trimming removed 6 bases from V and 5 bases from J, with 16 bases in between. Germline CDR1 and CDR2: SQVTM and ANQGSEA. The CDR3 contains 13 residues. The CDR3 sequence is CSVVFARAETQYF. The CDR3 DNA sequence: TGCAGCGTAGTATTCGCCAGGGCCGAGACCCAGTACTTC. Full variable domain (rest looked up from reference TRBV29-1 and TRBJ2-5): SAVISQKPSRDICQRGTSLTIQCQVDSQVTMMFWYRQQPGQSLTLIATANQGSEATYESGFVIDKFPISRPNLTFSTLTVSNMSPEDSSIYLCSVVFARAETQYFGPGTRLLVL.

This clonotype showed up just a few times. V is TRBV6-4 and J is TRBJ2-1; 9 nucleotides align to TRBD2. The CDR3 length is 18 residues. Germline CDR1 MRHNA, CDR2 SNTAGT. V was pared by 1 base and J by 4 bases, with 11 bases of the junction left unmatched. The CDR3 sequence is CASSDCQPLRGGYNEQFF. The CDR3 DNA is TGTGCCAGCAGTGACTGCCAACCCTTGCGGGGGGGTTACAATGAGCAGTTCTTC.

This clonotype has more than one count but fewer than ten. The chain employs TRBV6-1 and TRBJ2-1; 7 bases line up with TRBD2. Germline CDR1 is MNHNS and CDR2 is SASEGT. The CDR3 sequence is 17 residues long. The V gene end was trimmed by 5 bases and the J gene end by 2 bases; junction bases not matched to a gene: 12. CDR3 in DNA: TGTGCCAGCAGTAAACGACCGGGGAGGGACGCCTACAATGAGCAGTTCTTC. This gives the protein CASSKRPGRDAYNEQFF.

This chain links TRBV3-1 with TRBJ2-1; TRBD2 aligns across 15 bases. CDR3 length: 19 residues. Germline V CDR1 and CDR2: LGHDT, YNNKEL (reference sequence). V lost 1 base to trimming and J lost 0 bases; unmatched junction nucleotides: 4. The CDR3 DNA follows: TGTGCCAGCAGCCAAGGGGGACTAGCGGGAGGTGGCTCCTACAATGAGCAGTTCTTC. Its translation: CASSQGGLAGGGSYNEQFF.

This clonotype was counted between two and nine times. This chain joins TRBV6-5 and TRBJ2-7; D gene ambiguous. This CDR3 is 15 amino acids long. CDR1 is MNHEY, CDR2 SVGAGI, per germline. Trimming took 6 bases from V and 0 from J, leaving 15 bases between them. The CDR3 nucleotides read TGTGCCAGCAGCCGAAGGGATGGCTCCTCCTACGAGCAGTACTTC. It yields the protein CASSRRDGSSYEQYF.

V gene TRBV4-3 combines with J gene TRBJ2-1, with D hard to call. Germline-derived CDR1 and CDR2 are LGHNA and YSLEER. The CDR3 sequence is 17 residues long. With 1 base removed from V and 5 bases from J, the gap between germline ends came to 18 bases. The CDR3 nucleotides read TGCGCCAGCAGCCAAGGGGGAATAGCAGGTAAAGACAATGAGCAGTTCTTC. It codes for CASSQGGIAGKDNEQFF.

Only a few counts were recorded for this clonotype. V gene TRBV27 combines with J gene TRBJ2-1; possible D gene TRBD1, 5 bases. Germline assignment: CDR1 MNHEY and CDR2 SMNVEV (reference sequence). V lost 7 bases and J 5 bases, leaving 21 bases between the germline ends. The CDR3 consists of 16 residues. The CDR3 loop reads CASTWGHLGLNNEQFF. The DNA of the CDR3 is TGTGCCAGCACCTGGGGCCATCTCGGGTTAAACAATGAGCAGTTCTTC.

This clonotype has ten or more counts. This chain links TRBV4-1 with TRBJ1-2; D is uncertain. Germline V gives CDR1 MGHRA, CDR2 YSYEKL. This CDR3 has 15 amino acids. V lost 0 bases to trimming and J lost 5 bases, with 13 bases between them. DNA of the CDR3: TGCGCCAGCAGCCAAGATATGCCAGGCCGGTATGGCTACACCTTC. It codes for CASSQDMPGRYGYTF.

This clonotype was picked up a small number of times. The gene calls are TRBV28 and TRBJ2-7; D unresolved. V lost 7 bases, J lost 2 bases, and 12 bases lay in between. The CDR3 sequence is 13 residues long. Germline V lookup: CDR1 MDHEN, CDR2 SYDVKM. The CDR3 nucleotides read TGTGCCAGCACCCGAGGTGGGGCCTACGAGCAGTACTTC. Amino acid sequence: CASTRGGAYEQYF. The full variable domain, rest sourced from reference TRBV28 and TRBJ2-7, is DVKVTQSSRYLVKRTGEKVFLECVQDMDHENMFWYRQDPGLGLRLIYFSYDVKMKEKGDIPEGYSVSREKKERFSLILESASTNQTSMYLCASTRGGAYEQYFGPGTRLTVT.

This chain links TRBV9 with TRBJ1-6; D gene ambiguous. The V and J ends lost 4 bases and 6 bases respectively, with 14 bases between them. This CDR3 region has 15 residues. The germline V gene has CDR1 SGDLS and CDR2 YYNGEE. The CDR3 sequence: CASSTREGSNSPLHF. The CDR3 bases are TGTGCCAGCAGCACCCGCGAAGGGAGTAATTCACCCCTCCACTTT.

V usage is TRBV30 and J usage is TRBJ2-7, with 9 bases matching TRBD1. From germline, CDR1 is GTSNPN and CDR2 SVGIG (reference sequence). The junction had 5 bases not matched to a gene; V was cut back by 6 bases and J by 2 bases. This CDR3 region has 13 residues. CDR3 protein: CACRTGEAYEQYF. The CDR3 DNA follows: TGTGCCTGCCGGACAGGGGAGGCCTACGAGCAGTACTTC.

The gene calls are TRBV11-2 and TRBJ2-5, with TRBD2 matching over 10 bases. CDR3 length: 16 amino acids. V gave up 1 base and J gave up 5 bases; unmatched junction bases: 7. Germline CDR1 and CDR2: SGHAT and FQNNGV. For the CDR3, the DNA is TGTGCCAGCAGCTTAGTTCCAGCGGGGGGGCCGGAGACCCAGTACTTC. Translation: CASSLVPAGGPETQYF.

The chain carries TRBV20-1 and TRBJ1-5; a possible D gene is TRBD1 (6 bases). The CDR3 runs to 15 residues. Per germline, CDR1 DFQATT and CDR2 SNEGSKA (reference sequence). Trimming shortened V by 6 bases and J by 0 bases, and 15 bases separated the two germline ends. CDR3 in amino acids: CSARAGEYSNQPQHF. The CDR3 region has the DNA TGCAGTGCCCGGGCAGGGGAATATAGCAATCAGCCCCAGCATTTT.

This sequence joins TRBV4-3 and TRBJ2-7, with 15 nucleotides matching TRBD2. Germline V gene sequence: CDR1 LGHNA, CDR2 YSLEER. The CDR3 loop spans 18 amino acids. The V segment lost 5 bases and the J segment 2 bases; nucleotides outside the gene matches: 10. The CDR3 spells CASSTRTSGGAFPYEQYF. The CDR3 coding sequence is TGCGCCAGCAGCACCCGGACTAGCGGGGGGGCGTTTCCCTACGAGCAGTACTTC.

This clonotype was found a few times. The gene calls are TRBV7-9 and TRBJ2-1; D perhaps matches TRBD2 (6 bases). The V end was cut by 6 bases, the J end by 7 bases, with 22 bases between. Germline-derived CDR1 and CDR2 are SEHNR and FQNEAQ (reference sequence). The CDR3 loop spans 16 amino acids. This CDR3 reads CASSDAWGESNNEQFF. DNA of the CDR3: TGTGCCAGCAGTGATGCCTGGGGGGAATCTAATAATGAGCAGTTCTTC.

The J gene is TRBJ2-7, the V gene TRBV2; D is unclear. This CDR3 has 10 residues. The germline CDR1 and CDR2 sequences are SNHLY and FYNNEI. Between the trimmed V and J ends, which lost 9 bases and 2 bases, there was a span of 5 bases. The CDR3 bases are TGTGCCAGGACAACCTACGAGCAGTACTTC. Translation gives CARTTYEQYF.